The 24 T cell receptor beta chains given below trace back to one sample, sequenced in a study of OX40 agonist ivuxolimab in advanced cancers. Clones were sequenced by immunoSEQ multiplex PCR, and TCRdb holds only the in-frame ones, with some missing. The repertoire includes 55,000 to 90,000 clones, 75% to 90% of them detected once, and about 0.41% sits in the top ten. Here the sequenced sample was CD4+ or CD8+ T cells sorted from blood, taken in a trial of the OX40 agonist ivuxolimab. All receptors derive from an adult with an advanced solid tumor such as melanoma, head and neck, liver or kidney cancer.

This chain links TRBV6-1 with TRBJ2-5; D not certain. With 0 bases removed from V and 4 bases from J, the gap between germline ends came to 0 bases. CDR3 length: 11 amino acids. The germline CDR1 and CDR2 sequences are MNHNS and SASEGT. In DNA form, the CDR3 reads TGTGCCAGCAGTGAAGCAGAGACCCAGTACTTC. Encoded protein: CASSEAETQYF.

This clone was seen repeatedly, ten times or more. The DNA of the CDR3 is TGTGCCAGCTCCATCGGAGGCTCTATGAACACTGAAGCTTTCTTT. Translating gives CASSIGGSMNTEAFF. The rearrangement links TRBV18 to TRBJ1-1, with D unclear. This CDR3 is 15 amino acids long. Germline CDR1 is KGHSH and CDR2 is LQKENI. Trimming took 6 bases from V and 0 from J, leaving 14 bases between them.

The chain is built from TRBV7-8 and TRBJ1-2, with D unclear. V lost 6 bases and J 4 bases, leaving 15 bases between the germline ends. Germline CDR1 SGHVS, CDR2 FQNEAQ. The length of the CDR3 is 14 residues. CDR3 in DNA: TGTGCCAGCAGTTACCGAGGCAGGAGCTATGGCTACACCTTC. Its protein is CASSYRGRSYGYTF.

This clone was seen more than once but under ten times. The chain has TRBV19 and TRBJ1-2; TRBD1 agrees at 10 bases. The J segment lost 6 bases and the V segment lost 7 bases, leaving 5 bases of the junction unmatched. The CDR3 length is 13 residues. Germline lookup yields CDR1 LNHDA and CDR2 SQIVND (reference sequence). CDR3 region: CASIQTGGNGYTF. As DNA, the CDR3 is TGTGCCAGTATCCAGACAGGGGGCAATGGCTACACCTTC.

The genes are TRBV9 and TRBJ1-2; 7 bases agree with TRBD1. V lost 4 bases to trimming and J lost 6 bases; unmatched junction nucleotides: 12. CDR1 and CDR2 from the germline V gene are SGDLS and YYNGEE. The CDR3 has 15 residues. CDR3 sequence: CASSPHAQQGNGYTF. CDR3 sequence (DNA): TGTGCCAGCAGCCCCCATGCCCAACAGGGGAATGGCTACACCTTC.

CDR3 nucleotide sequence: TGTGCCAGCAGCTTTGCTGGACAAACGGCTTTCTTT. This sequence encodes CASSFAGQTAFF. The chain is built from TRBV11-2 and TRBJ1-1; a weak D match, TRBD1 (5 bases). Germline V lookup: CDR1 SGHAT, CDR2 FQNNGV. CDR3 length: 12 amino acids. V lost 3 bases, J lost 11 bases, and 13 bases lay in between.

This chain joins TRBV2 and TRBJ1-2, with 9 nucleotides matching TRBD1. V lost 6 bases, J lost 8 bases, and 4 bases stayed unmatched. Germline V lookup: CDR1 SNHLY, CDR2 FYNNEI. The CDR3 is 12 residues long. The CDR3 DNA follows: TGTGCCAGCAGACGGGACAGGGAAGGCTACACCTTC. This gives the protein CASRRDREGYTF.

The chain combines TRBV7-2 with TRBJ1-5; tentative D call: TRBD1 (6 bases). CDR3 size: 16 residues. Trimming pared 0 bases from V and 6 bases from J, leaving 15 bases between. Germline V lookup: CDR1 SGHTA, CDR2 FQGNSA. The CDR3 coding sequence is TGTGCCAGCAGCTTAGCGCGGACAGCATTGGGTCAGCCCCAGCATTTT. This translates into CASSLARTALGQPQHF.

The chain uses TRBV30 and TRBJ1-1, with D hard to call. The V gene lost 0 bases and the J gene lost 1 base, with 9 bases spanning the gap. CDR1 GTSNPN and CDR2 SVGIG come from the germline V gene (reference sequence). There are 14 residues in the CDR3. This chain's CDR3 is CAWSVPSQNTEAFF. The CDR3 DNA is TGTGCCTGGAGTGTACCCAGCCAGAACACTGAAGCTTTCTTT.

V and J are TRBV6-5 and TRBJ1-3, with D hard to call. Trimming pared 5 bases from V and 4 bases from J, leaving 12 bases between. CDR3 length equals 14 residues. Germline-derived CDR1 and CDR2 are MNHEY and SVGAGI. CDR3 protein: CASSPRSRGNTIYF. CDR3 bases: TGTGCCAGCAGTCCGAGGTCAAGAGGAAACACCATATATTTT.

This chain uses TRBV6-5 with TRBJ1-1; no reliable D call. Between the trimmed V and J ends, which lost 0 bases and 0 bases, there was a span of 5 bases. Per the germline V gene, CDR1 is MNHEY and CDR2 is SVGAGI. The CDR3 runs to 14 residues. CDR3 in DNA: TGTGCCAGCAGTTACTCGACCTTGAACACTGAAGCTTTCTTT. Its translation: CASSYSTLNTEAFF.

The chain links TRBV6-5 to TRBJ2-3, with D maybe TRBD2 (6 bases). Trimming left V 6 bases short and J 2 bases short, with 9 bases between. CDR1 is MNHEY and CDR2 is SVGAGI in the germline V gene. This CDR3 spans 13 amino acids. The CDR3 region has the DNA TGTGCCAGCAGGCGGGACTTCACAGATACGCAGTATTTT. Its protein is CASRRDFTDTQYF.

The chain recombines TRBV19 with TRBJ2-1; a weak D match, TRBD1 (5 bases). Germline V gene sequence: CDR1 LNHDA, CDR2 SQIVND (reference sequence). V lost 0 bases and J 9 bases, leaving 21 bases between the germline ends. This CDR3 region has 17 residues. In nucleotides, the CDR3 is TGTGCCAGTAGTATAGATGGGCCAAGGGGCCCGATGCGTGAGCAGTTCTTC. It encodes CASSIDGPRGPMREQFF.

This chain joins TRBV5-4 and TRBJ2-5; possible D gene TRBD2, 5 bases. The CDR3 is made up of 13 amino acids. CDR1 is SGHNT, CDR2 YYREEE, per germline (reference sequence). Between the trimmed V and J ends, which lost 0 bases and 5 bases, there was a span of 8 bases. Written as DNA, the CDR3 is TGTGCCAGCAGCTTGGGAGGGTTCGAGACCCAGTACTTC. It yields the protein CASSLGGFETQYF.

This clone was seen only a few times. The CDR3, as DNA: TGCGCCAGCAGCTTGGATGGCGGGGGCCCTTCAGATACGCAGTATTTT. Residues: CASSLDGGGPSDTQYF. The chain links TRBV5-1 to TRBJ2-3, with D perhaps matching TRBD2 (7 bases). V lost 0 bases, J lost 4 bases, and 15 bases lay in between. Looked up from germline, CDR1 is SGHRS and CDR2 is YFSETQ. This CDR3 contains 16 residues.

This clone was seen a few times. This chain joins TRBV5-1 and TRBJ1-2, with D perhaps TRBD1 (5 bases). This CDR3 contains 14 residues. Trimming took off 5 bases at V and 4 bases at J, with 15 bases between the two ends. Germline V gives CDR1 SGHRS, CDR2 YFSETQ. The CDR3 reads CASSKTDFSYGYTF. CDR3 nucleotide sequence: TGCGCCAGCAGTAAGACAGATTTTTCCTATGGCTACACCTTC.

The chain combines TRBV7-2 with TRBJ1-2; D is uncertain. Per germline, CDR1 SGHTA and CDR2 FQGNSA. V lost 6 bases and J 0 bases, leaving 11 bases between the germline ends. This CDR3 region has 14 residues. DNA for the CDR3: TGTGCCAGCAGTCGAAGACAATCTAACTATGGCTACACCTTC. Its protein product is CASSRRQSNYGYTF.

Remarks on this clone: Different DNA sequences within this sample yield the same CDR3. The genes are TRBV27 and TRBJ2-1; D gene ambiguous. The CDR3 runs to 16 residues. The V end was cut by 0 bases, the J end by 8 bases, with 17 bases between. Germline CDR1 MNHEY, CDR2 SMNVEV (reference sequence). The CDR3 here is CASSLSQSSIVYEQFF. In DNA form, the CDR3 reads TGTGCCAGCAGTTTATCCCAGTCTTCGATTGTGTATGAGCAGTTCTTC.

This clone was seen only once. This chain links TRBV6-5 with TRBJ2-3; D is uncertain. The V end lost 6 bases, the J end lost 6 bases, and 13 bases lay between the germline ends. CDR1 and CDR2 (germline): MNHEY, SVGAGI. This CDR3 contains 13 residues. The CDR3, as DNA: TGTGCCAGCAGCCCCCACGTCGCGGATACGCAGTATTTT. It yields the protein CASSPHVADTQYF.

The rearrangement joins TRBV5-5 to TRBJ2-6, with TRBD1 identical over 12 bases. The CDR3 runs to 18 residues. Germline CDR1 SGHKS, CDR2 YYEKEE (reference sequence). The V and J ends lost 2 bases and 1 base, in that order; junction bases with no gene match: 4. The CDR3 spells CASSLAGQGASGANVLTF. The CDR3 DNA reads TGTGCCAGCAGCTTAGCGGGACAGGGGGCGTCTGGGGCCAACGTCCTGACTTTC.

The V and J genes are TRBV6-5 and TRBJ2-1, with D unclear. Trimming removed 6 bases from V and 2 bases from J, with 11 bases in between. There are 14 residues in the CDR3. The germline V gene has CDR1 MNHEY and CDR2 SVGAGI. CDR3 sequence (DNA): TGTGCCAGCAGATATCAAGCCCCCTACAATGAGCAGTTCTTC. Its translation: CASRYQAPYNEQFF.

CDR3 residues: CASSRGQGIYEQYF. The CDR3 DNA reads TGTGCCAGTAGCCGCGGACAGGGAATCTACGAGCAGTACTTC. The rearrangement joins TRBV19 to TRBJ2-7, with 8 bases fitting TRBD1. There are 14 residues in the CDR3. Germline CDR1 reads LNHDA; CDR2 reads SQIVND (reference sequence). The V and J ends lost 6 bases and 3 bases, in that order; junction bases with no gene match: 7.

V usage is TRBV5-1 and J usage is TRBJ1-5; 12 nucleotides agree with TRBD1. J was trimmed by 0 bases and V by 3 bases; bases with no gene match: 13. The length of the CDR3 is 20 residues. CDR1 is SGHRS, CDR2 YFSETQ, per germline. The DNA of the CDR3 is TGCGCCAGCAGCTGCGACACCGGGACAGGGGGCGGGGATAGCAATCAGCCCCAGCATTTT. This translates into CASSCDTGTGGGDSNQPQHF. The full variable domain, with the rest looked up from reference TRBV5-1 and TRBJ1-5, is KAGVTQTPRYLIKTRGQQVTLSCSPISGHRSVSWYQQTPGQGLQFLFEYFSETQRNKGNFPGRFSGRQFSNSRSEMNVSTLELGDSALYLCASSCDTGTGGGDSNQPQHFGDGTRLSIL.

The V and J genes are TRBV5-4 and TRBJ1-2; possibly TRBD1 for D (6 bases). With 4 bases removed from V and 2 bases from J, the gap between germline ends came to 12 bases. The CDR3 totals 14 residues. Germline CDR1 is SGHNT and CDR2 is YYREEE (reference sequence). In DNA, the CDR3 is TGTGCCAGCAGCGTGGACAGAGTAAACTATGGCTACACCTTC. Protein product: CASSVDRVNYGYTF.